Described below is a single TCR beta chain sequence and its context. The sample belongs to a study of blood T cell repertoires in COVID-19. TCRdb's table, derived via immunoSEQ multiplex PCR, lists solely in-frame clones and lacks some. This sample has roughly 310,000 clones; over 75% occur once, and the top ten carry approximately 9.8%. Germline V gene data show CDR1 as SGHNT and CDR2 as YYREEE (reference sequence). Trimming at V came to 4 bases and at J to 4 bases, leaving 9 bases not matched to a gene. The CDR3 has 18 residues. The sequenced sample was PBMCs or T cells enriched from blood (not recorded which). This receptor was taken from a woman aged 40 to 50 who had recovered from COVID-19. J is TRBJ2-1 and V is TRBV5-4, with 15 bases lining up with TRBD2. CDR3 DNA: TGTGCCAGCAGCCTAGGACTAGCGGGAGGGCCTGGTTACAATGAGCAGTTCTTC. It codes for CASSLGLAGGPGYNEQFF.